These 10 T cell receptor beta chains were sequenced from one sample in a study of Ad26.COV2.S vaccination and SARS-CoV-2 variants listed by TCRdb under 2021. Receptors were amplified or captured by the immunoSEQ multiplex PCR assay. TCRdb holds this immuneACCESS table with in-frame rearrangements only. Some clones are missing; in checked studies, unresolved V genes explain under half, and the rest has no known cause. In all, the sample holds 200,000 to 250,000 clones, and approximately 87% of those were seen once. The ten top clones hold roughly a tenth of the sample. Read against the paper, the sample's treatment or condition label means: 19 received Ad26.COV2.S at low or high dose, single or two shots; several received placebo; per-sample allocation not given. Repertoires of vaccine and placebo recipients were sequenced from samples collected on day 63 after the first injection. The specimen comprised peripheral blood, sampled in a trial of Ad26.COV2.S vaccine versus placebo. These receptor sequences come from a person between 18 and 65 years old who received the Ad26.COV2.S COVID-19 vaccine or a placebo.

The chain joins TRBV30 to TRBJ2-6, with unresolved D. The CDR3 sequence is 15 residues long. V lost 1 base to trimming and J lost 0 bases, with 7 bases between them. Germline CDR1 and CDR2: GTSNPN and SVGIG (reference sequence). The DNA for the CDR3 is TGTGCCTGGAGTGGGTCGTACTCTGGGGCCAACGTCCTGACTTTC. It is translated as CAWSGSYSGANVLTF. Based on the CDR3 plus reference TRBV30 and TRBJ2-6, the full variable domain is SQTIHQWPATLVQPVGSPLSLECTVEGTSNPNLYWYRQAAGRGLQLLFYSVGIGQISSEVPQNLSASRPQDRQFILSSKKLLLSDSGFYLCAWSGSYSGANVLTFGAGSRLTVL.

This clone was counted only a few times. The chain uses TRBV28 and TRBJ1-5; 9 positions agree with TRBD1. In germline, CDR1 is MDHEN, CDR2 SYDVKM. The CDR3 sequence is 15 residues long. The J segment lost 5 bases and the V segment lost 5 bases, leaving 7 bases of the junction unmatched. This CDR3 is CASSRMDRGDQPQHF. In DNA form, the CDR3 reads TGTGCCAGCAGTAGAATGGACAGGGGCGATCAGCCCCAGCATTTT.

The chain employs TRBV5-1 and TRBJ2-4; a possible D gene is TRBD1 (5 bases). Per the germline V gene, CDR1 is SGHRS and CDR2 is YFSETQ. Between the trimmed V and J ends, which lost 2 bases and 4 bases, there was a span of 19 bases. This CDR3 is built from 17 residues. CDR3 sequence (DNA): TGCGCCAGCAGCTTCAATCCCAGGGATTCCTCTAAAAACATTCAGTACTTC. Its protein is CASSFNPRDSSKNIQYF. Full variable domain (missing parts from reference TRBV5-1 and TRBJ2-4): KAGVTQTPRYLIKTRGQQVTLSCSPISGHRSVSWYQQTPGQGLQFLFEYFSETQRNKGNFPGRFSGRQFSNSRSEMNVSTLELGDSALYLCASSFNPRDSSKNIQYFGAGTRLSVL.

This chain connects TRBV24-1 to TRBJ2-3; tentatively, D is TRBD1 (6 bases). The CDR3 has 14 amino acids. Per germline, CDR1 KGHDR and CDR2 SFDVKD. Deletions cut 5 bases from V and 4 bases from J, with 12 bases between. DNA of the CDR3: TGTGCCACCAGTGCTCCCAACAGGGCAGATACGCAGTATTTT. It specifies CATSAPNRADTQYF.

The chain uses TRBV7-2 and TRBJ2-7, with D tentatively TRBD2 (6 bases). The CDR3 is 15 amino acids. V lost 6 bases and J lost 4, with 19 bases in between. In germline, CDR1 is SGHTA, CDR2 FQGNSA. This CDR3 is CASRLEGRGGYEQYF. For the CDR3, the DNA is TGTGCCAGCAGGTTGGAGGGTAGGGGTGGGTACGAGCAGTACTTC.

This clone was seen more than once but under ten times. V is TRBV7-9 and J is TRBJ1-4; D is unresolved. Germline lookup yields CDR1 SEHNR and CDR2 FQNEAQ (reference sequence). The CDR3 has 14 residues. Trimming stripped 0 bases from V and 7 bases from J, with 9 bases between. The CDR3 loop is CASSLAYGSEKLFF. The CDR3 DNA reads TGTGCCAGCAGCTTAGCCTACGGTTCTGAAAAACTGTTTTTT.

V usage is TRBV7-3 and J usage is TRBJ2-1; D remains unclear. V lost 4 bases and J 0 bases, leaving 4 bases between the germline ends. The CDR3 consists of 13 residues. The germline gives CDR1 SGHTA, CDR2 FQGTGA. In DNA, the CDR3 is TGTGCCAGCAGCTCAAGCTCCTACAATGAGCAGTTCTTC. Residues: CASSSSSYNEQFF.

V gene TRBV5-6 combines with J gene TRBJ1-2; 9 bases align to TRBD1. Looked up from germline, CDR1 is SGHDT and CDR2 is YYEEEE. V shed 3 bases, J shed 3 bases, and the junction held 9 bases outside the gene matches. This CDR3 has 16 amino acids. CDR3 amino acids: CASSSRTGDGYYGYTF. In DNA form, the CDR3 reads TGTGCCAGCAGCTCAAGGACAGGGGACGGATACTATGGCTACACCTTC. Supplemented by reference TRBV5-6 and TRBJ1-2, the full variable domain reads DAGVTQSPTHLIKTRGQQVTLRCSPKSGHDTVSWYQQALGQGPQFIFQYYEEEERQRGNFPDRFSGHQFPNYSSELNVNALLLGDSALYLCASSSRTGDGYYGYTFGSGTRLTVV.

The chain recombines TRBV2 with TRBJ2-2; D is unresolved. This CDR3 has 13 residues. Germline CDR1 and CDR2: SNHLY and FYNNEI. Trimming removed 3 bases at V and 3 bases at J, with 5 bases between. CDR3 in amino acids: CASSEEHTGELFF. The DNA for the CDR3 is TGTGCCAGCAGTGAGGAACACACCGGGGAGCTGTTTTTT.

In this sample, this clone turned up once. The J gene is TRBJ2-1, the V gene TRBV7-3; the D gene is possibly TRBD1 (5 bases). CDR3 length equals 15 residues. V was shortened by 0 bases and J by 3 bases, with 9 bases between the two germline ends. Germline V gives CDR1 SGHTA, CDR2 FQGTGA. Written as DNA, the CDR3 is TGTGCCAGCAGCTTAACAGGGGTTTTCTACAATGAGCAGTTCTTC. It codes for CASSLTGVFYNEQFF.